The 24 T cell receptor beta chains listed next were all sequenced from one sample in a study of naive and memory T cell subsets (dated by TCRdb to between 2016 and 2019). Library creation used 5' RACE. TCRdb lists the instrument as Illumina MiSeq. The ligated cDNA was amplified in four rounds of PCR with nested alpha and beta constant region primers together with the SP2 primer. TCRdb reanalyzed the raw reads on its own, using fastp at Q25 for trimming and MiXCR for clone calling, and kept in-frame beta chains. When rows share a CDR3 protein, they turn into one entry using the most common DNA and genes. This sample holds approximately 58,000 distinct CDR3 sequences; around 7.7% were observed only once. Of the sample, 9% to 10% falls within the top ten clones. The study described a robust, sensitive protocol for amplifying, sequencing and analyzing TCRs, using 3' ligation of a UMI-containing oligonucleotide to TCR cDNA.

The receptors originated from a male donor in good health.

This clonotype was seen repeatedly, ten times or more. V usage is TRBV27 and J usage is TRBJ1-2; D remains unclear. CDR3 length: 14 amino acids. V was cut by 2 bases and J by 4 bases, with 11 bases left in between. The germline V gene has CDR1 MNHEY and CDR2 SMNVEV (reference sequence). This CDR3 is CASSLMGDSYGYTF. The CDR3 nucleotides are TGTGCCAGCAGTTTAATGGGAGACTCCTATGGCTACACCTTC.

This clonotype was counted ten times or more. The chain links TRBV20-1 to TRBJ2-7; D may be TRBD1 or TRBD2 (5 bases each). Between the trimmed V and J ends, which lost 7 bases and 0 bases, there was a span of 13 bases. The germline V gene encodes CDR1 DFQATT and CDR2 SNEGSKA (reference sequence). The CDR3 loop spans 13 amino acids. CDR3 loop: CSGRTPSSYEQYF. The CDR3 nucleotides are TGCAGTGGGAGGACACCTAGCTCCTACGAGCAGTACTTC.

This clonotype was observed at least ten times. The genes are TRBV5-1 and TRBJ2-2; D is ambiguous. Trimming shortened V by 1 base and J by 0 bases, and 7 bases separated the two germline ends. From germline, CDR1 is SGHRS and CDR2 YFSETQ. There are 15 residues in the CDR3. DNA of the CDR3: TGCGCCAGCAGCTTGAGGGTTACGAACACCGGGGAGCTGTTTTTT. It yields the protein CASSLRVTNTGELFF.

V gene TRBV18 combines with J gene TRBJ2-1; 11 bases match TRBD2. After removal of 5 bases from V and 3 bases from J, the junction contained 6 bases not matched to a gene. The CDR3 is 16 residues long. Germline values: CDR1 KGHSH, CDR2 LQKENI. The CDR3 reads CASSWTSGLDYNEQFF. For the CDR3, the DNA is TGTGCCAGCTCATGGACTAGCGGGCTGGACTACAATGAGCAGTTCTTC. The full variable domain, in which reference TRBV18 and TRBJ2-1 provide the parts outside the CDR3, is NAGVMQNPRHLVRRRGQEARLRCSPMKGHSHVYWYRQLPEEGLKFMVYLQKENIIDESGMPKERFSAEFPKEGPSILRIQQVVRGDSAAYFCASSWTSGLDYNEQFFGPGTRLTVL.

V usage is TRBV2 and J usage is TRBJ2-1; 8 bases are a match to TRBD1. The CDR3 consists of 21 residues. The junction had 16 bases not matched to a gene; V was cut back by 0 bases and J by 0 bases. Germline CDR1 SNHLY, CDR2 FYNNEI. The CDR3 loop is CASSEAYNSWTGISSYNEQFF. The CDR3 DNA is TGTGCCAGCAGTGAAGCTTATAATTCTTGGACAGGGATAAGCTCCTACAATGAGCAGTTCTTC. Full variable domain (rest looked up from reference TRBV2 and TRBJ2-1): EPEVTQTPSHQVTQMGQEVILRCVPISNHLYFYWYRQILGQKVEFLVSFYNNEISEKSEIFDDQFSVERPDGSNFTLKIRSTKLEDSAMYFCASSEAYNSWTGISSYNEQFFGPGTRLTVL.

The sample holds many counts of this clonotype. This sequence joins TRBV6-1 and TRBJ2-1, with D possibly TRBD2 on 6 matching bases. The CDR3 sequence is 14 residues long. Per germline, CDR1 MNHNS and CDR2 SASEGT. Trimming left V 5 bases short and J 4 bases short, with 12 bases between. CDR3 DNA sequence: TGTGCCAGCAGTCTCACCGGAGGGTACAATGAGCAGTTCTTC. It yields the protein CASSLTGGYNEQFF.

This clonotype was counted only a few times. This chain uses TRBV6-5 with TRBJ2-5; TRBD2 matches at 11 bases. Germline trimming cut 0 bases from V and 4 bases from J; bases unmatched to any gene: 7. The CDR3 runs to 17 residues. CDR1 and CDR2 from the germline V gene are MNHEY and SVGAGI. The CDR3 DNA follows: TGTGCCAGCAGTTACTCCAAGGGACTAGCGGCGGGAGAGACCCAGTACTTC. Encoded protein: CASSYSKGLAAGETQYF.

This clonotype was seen many times. V and J are TRBV14 and TRBJ2-5, with D possibly being TRBD1 or TRBD2 (6 bases each). V was shortened by 6 bases and J by 2 bases, with 16 bases between the two germline ends. Germline V gene data show CDR1 as SGHDN and CDR2 as FVKESK. This CDR3 spans 15 amino acids. Written as DNA, the CDR3 is TGTGCCAGCAGTCACGTACGGGGGACACAAGAGACCCAGTACTTC. The encoded protein is CASSHVRGTQETQYF.

The CDR3 DNA is TGTGCCGCTAATACCGGGGAAGCCGGGGAGCTGTTTTTT. It is translated as CAANTGEAGELFF. The V and J genes are TRBV19 and TRBJ2-2; a possible D gene is TRBD2 (5 bases). V lost 11 bases, J lost 6 bases, and 16 bases lay in between. In germline, CDR1 is LNHDA, CDR2 SQIVND (reference sequence). This CDR3 is built from 13 residues.

This clonotype was seen only a few times. This rearrangement joins TRBV9 to TRBJ2-2, with TRBD2 matching 13 bases. The length of the CDR3 is 16 residues. With 0 bases clipped from V and 7 bases from J, the junction kept 3 bases outside the gene matches. Per germline, CDR1 SGDLS and CDR2 YYNGEE. The CDR3 here is CASSVGLAGGGGELFF. The CDR3 DNA is TGTGCCAGCAGCGTAGGACTAGCGGGAGGAGGCGGGGAGCTGTTTTTT.

This clonotype was recorded at least ten times. The chain has TRBV6-5 and TRBJ1-1, with D unclear. V was clipped by 2 bases and J by 0 bases, with 13 bases between them. The CDR3 is made up of 16 amino acids. CDR1 MNHEY and CDR2 SVGAGI come from the germline V gene. CDR3 sequence (DNA): TGTGCCAGCAGTTACACTCCAGGAGGGATGAACACTGAAGCTTTCTTT. It is translated as CASSYTPGGMNTEAFF.

The table lists this clonotype with many counts. The rearrangement links TRBV6-1 to TRBJ2-3; 10 nucleotides agree with TRBD2. Germline CDR1 and CDR2: MNHNS and SASEGT. V was clipped by 4 bases and J by 2 bases; unmatched bases: 3. This CDR3 has 15 residues. CDR3 in amino acids: CASSGAGGFTDTQYF. DNA for the CDR3: TGTGCCAGCAGTGGAGCGGGGGGGTTCACAGATACGCAGTATTTT.

This clonotype has ten or more counts. The rearrangement uses TRBV12-3 or TRBV12-4 and TRBJ2-4; 8 positions agree with TRBD2. The CDR3 runs 14 residues. Trimming at V came to 5 bases and at J to 6 bases, leaving 6 bases not matched to a gene. The CDR3 DNA follows: TGTGCCAGCAGTCAGTGGCTAGCGGGAAACATTCAGTACTTC. It specifies CASSQWLAGNIQYF.

This clonotype was seen more than once but under ten times. The V gene is TRBV20-1, the J gene TRBJ2-1, with TRBD2 as a possible D gene (6 bases). Between the trimmed V and J ends, which lost 1 base and 6 bases, there was a span of 31 bases. This CDR3 has 20 amino acids. Germline CDR1 is DFQATT and CDR2 is SNEGSKA (reference sequence). The CDR3, as DNA: TGCAGTGCTAGAGTGCGGGACTTTCGTGGGGGGTTTGTCTTAGGCAATGAGCAGTTCTTC. It translates to CSARVRDFRGGFVLGNEQFF.

Many counts were recorded for this clonotype. This CDR3 reads CASSTQGPGLAGANNEQFF. The CDR3 nucleotides read TGTGCCAGCAGTACACAGGGTCCGGGACTAGCGGGGGCGAACAATGAGCAGTTCTTC. The chain uses TRBV6-5 and TRBJ2-1; 14 bases match TRBD2. This CDR3 has 19 amino acids. Germline CDR1 reads MNHEY; CDR2 reads SVGAGI. Trimming at V came to 5 bases and at J to 5 bases, leaving 14 bases not matched to a gene.

V usage is TRBV27 and J usage is TRBJ2-2; D uncertain. V was pared by 3 bases and J by 3 bases, with 8 bases between. The CDR3 contains 14 residues. The germline gives CDR1 MNHEY, CDR2 SMNVEV (reference sequence). CDR3 DNA: TGTGCCAGCAGTTTTCAGGAGTACACCGGGGAGCTGTTTTTT. It specifies CASSFQEYTGELFF.

This clonotype came up many times. The V call is TRBV11-1, the J call TRBJ1-1; TRBD1 matches 8 bases. Looked up from germline, CDR1 is SGHAT and CDR2 is FQDESV (reference sequence). The CDR3 consists of 14 residues. Trimming cost V 4 bases and J 3 bases; bases outside gene matches: 4. DNA for the CDR3: TGTGCCAGCAGCTCTCGACAGGGGTACACTGAAGCTTTCTTT. Encoded protein: CASSSRQGYTEAFF.

The rearrangement links TRBV6-1 to TRBJ2-7, with D uncertain. This CDR3 region has 11 residues. Trimming cost V 7 bases and J 5 bases, with 9 bases left between them. Germline assignment: CDR1 MNHNS and CDR2 SASEGT. CDR3 residues: CASTEGDEQYF. The CDR3 nucleotides are TGTGCCAGCACAGAAGGAGACGAGCAGTACTTC.

This clonotype has more than one count but fewer than ten. The V gene is TRBV5-1, the J gene TRBJ2-7; 7 bases line up with TRBD2. The length of the CDR3 is 15 residues. J lost 3 bases, V lost 5 bases, and 11 bases had no gene match. Germline CDR1 SGHRS, CDR2 YFSETQ. This CDR3 is CASRTLFGGSYEQYF. The CDR3 DNA follows: TGCGCCAGCAGGACCCTATTCGGGGGGAGCTACGAGCAGTACTTC.

The table lists this clonotype with many counts. The J gene is TRBJ2-7, the V gene TRBV6-2 or TRBV6-3; D might be TRBD2 (5 bases). Germline CDR1 and CDR2: MNHEY and SVGEGT. The CDR3 is 13 amino acids. V was cut by 8 bases and J by 2 bases, with 13 bases left in between. The CDR3 here is CASLPEGAYEQYF. CDR3 sequence (DNA): TGTGCCAGCCTTCCTGAGGGAGCCTACGAGCAGTACTTC.

The V call is TRBV6-5, the J call TRBJ2-1, with D possibly TRBD1 on 6 matching bases. Germline assignment: CDR1 MNHEY and CDR2 SVGAGI. Trimming shortened V by 4 bases and J by 10 bases, and 17 bases separated the two germline ends. The CDR3 is 14 amino acids. Here the CDR3 reads CASSFSRDTLEQFF. DNA for the CDR3: TGTGCCAGCAGTTTCTCTCGGGACACCCTGGAGCAGTTCTTC.

This clonotype occurred a few times. The chain joins TRBV10-2 to TRBJ2-3; 9 nucleotides match TRBD2. The CDR3 has 14 residues. J lost 3 bases, V lost 4 bases, and 2 bases had no gene match. Per germline, CDR1 WSHSY and CDR2 SAAADI. In DNA form, the CDR3 reads TGCGCCAGCAGTGTAGCGGGAGCGACAGATACGCAGTATTTT. It codes for CASSVAGATDTQYF.

This clonotype was recorded at least ten times. The chain is built from TRBV11-2 and TRBJ2-2; D unresolved. Germline V CDR1 and CDR2: SGHAT, FQNNGV. Trimming removed 2 bases at V and 2 bases at J, with 6 bases between. This CDR3 is built from 14 residues. CDR3: CASSLSLNTGELFF. The CDR3 DNA reads TGTGCCAGCAGCTTATCCCTTAACACCGGGGAGCTGTTTTTT.

This clonotype was counted at least ten times. The rearrangement links TRBV12-3 or TRBV12-4 to TRBJ1-5; no definite D call. Trimming took 3 bases from V and 0 from J, leaving 6 bases between them. This CDR3 has 14 residues. CDR3 in amino acids: CASSLENSNQPQHF. As DNA, the CDR3 is TGTGCCAGCAGTTTGGAGAATAGCAATCAGCCCCAGCATTTT.